These 25 T cell receptor beta chains originate from one sample sequenced in a study of T cell responses to AZD1222 COVID-19 vaccine. Assay: immunoSEQ multiplex PCR; the TCRdb copy retains only in-frame clones and omits some. The sample comprises around 87,000 clones, roughly 91% of which are singletons, and 22% rests with the top ten. The material sequenced was peripheral blood, taken on day 0 of AZD1222 vaccination. These receptors came from an adult in good health.

In DNA, the CDR3 is TGTGCCAGCTCACCGGGAAACAGGAACGTACTTGGCTACACCTTC. Translating it yields CASSPGNRNVLGYTF. This chain connects TRBV18 to TRBJ1-2; D possibly corresponds to TRBD1 (5 bases). The CDR3 totals 15 residues. From germline, CDR1 is KGHSH and CDR2 LQKENI. Between the trimmed V and J ends, which lost 3 bases and 7 bases, there was a span of 18 bases. Complete variable domain (other parts from reference TRBV18 and TRBJ1-2): NAGVMQNPRHLVRRRGQEARLRCSPMKGHSHVYWYRQLPEEGLKFMVYLQKENIIDESGMPKERFSAEFPKEGPSILRIQQVVRGDSAAYFCASSPGNRNVLGYTFGSGTRLTVV.

The rearrangement uses TRBV4-2 and TRBJ1-1; no clear D. V lost 6 bases and J 7 bases, leaving 15 bases between the germline ends. CDR1 and CDR2 from the germline V gene are LGHNA and YNFKEQ. The CDR3 is made up of 13 amino acids. This CDR3 reads CASRDRDSSEAFF. For the CDR3, the DNA is TGTGCCAGCAGAGACCGGGATTCTAGTGAAGCTTTCTTT.

The chain employs TRBV10-3 and TRBJ2-2; D might be TRBD1 or TRBD2, each matching 5 bases. Trimming took off 6 bases at V and 3 bases at J, with 11 bases between the two ends. CDR1 is ENHRY, CDR2 SYGVKD, per germline. This CDR3 region has 14 residues. CDR3 amino acids: CAISPGTYTGELFF. In DNA form, the CDR3 reads TGTGCCATCAGCCCCGGGACCTACACCGGGGAGCTGTTTTTT.

Only one count was recorded for this clone. The J gene is TRBJ1-1, the V gene TRBV11-2; D gene uncertain. Germline-derived CDR1 and CDR2 are SGHAT and FQNNGV. Trimming removed 4 bases at V and 5 bases at J, with 5 bases between. The CDR3 extends over 11 amino acids. As DNA, the CDR3 is TGTGCCAGCAGCTCCTTTACTGAAGCTTTCTTT. This codes for CASSSFTEAFF.

The CDR3 is CASSIRQGPYEQYF. Written as DNA, the CDR3 is TGTGCCAGCTCAATTCGACAGGGCCCCTACGAGCAGTACTTC. V and J are TRBV18 and TRBJ2-7; TRBD1 agrees at 7 bases. The CDR3 consists of 14 residues. V lost 5 bases to trimming and J lost 2 bases; unmatched junction nucleotides: 6. CDR1 is KGHSH, CDR2 LQKENI, per germline.

CDR3 in amino acids: CASSPPLDRNTEAFF. The CDR3 nucleotides read TGTGCCAGCAGTCCCCCTTTGGACAGGAACACTGAAGCTTTCTTT. The chain links TRBV6-5 to TRBJ1-1; D is possibly TRBD1 (6 bases). This CDR3 contains 15 residues. V lost 5 bases, J lost 1 base, and 14 bases lay in between. From germline, CDR1 is MNHEY and CDR2 SVGAGI.

The chain couples TRBV7-9 to TRBJ2-2; D might be TRBD1 (6 bases). V was shortened by 2 bases and J by 3 bases, with 10 bases between the two germline ends. CDR3 length equals 15 residues. Germline CDR1 reads SEHNR; CDR2 reads FQNEAQ (reference sequence). The CDR3 is CASSLLGGDTGELFF. The CDR3 DNA sequence: TGTGCCAGCAGCTTACTAGGGGGAGACACCGGGGAGCTGTTTTTT.

The J gene is TRBJ1-2, the V gene TRBV12-3 or TRBV12-4; no reliable D call. The CDR3 spans 12 residues. The V and J ends lost 7 bases and 7 bases respectively, with 13 bases between them. CDR3 in DNA: TGTGCCAGCACCCCCGTAGCAGGTGGCTACACCTTC. Residues: CASTPVAGGYTF.

The V gene is TRBV7-2, the J gene TRBJ1-6; D unresolved. The CDR3 runs 16 residues. Per the germline V gene, CDR1 is SGHTA and CDR2 is FQGNSA. The ends were cut back, 4 bases at V and 8 bases at J, with 18 bases in the middle. In DNA form, the CDR3 reads TGTGCCAGCAGCTCCCACCACGGCATTTCGGATTCACCCCTCCACTTT. Its protein product is CASSSHHGISDSPLHF.

The chain links TRBV18 to TRBJ1-2; D gene ambiguous. Deletions cut 5 bases from V and 4 bases from J, with 11 bases between. Looked up from germline, CDR1 is KGHSH and CDR2 is LQKENI. CDR3 length equals 13 residues. CDR3 nucleotides: TGTGCCAGCTCATCCGGGGAGGGCTATGGCTACACCTTC. Translation: CASSSGEGYGYTF.

The chain has TRBV6-2 or TRBV6-3 and TRBJ2-5; TRBD2 aligns across 11 bases. CDR1 and CDR2 (germline): MNHEY, SVGEGT. V trimming: 2 bases; J trimming: 5 bases; junction bases outside the gene matches: 7. This CDR3 has 16 amino acids. DNA of the CDR3: TGTGCCAGCAGTTACGGGCTAGCGGGGGGCCGGGAGACCCAGTACTTC. This sequence encodes CASSYGLAGGRETQYF.

V gene TRBV7-3 combines with J gene TRBJ1-1; possibly TRBD1 for D (5 bases). Trimming removed 6 bases at V and 1 base at J, with 9 bases between. CDR1 is SGHTA, CDR2 FQGTGA, per germline. The CDR3 spans 13 residues. DNA of the CDR3: TGTGCCAGCAGTGGGGCGGAGAACACTGAAGCTTTCTTT. It yields the protein CASSGAENTEAFF.

The chain carries TRBV4-3 and TRBJ1-4, with D possibly matching TRBD1 (5 bases). Trimming pared 1 base from V and 5 bases from J, leaving 14 bases between. Germline CDR1 and CDR2: LGHNA and YSLEER. The CDR3 has 16 residues. DNA for the CDR3: TGCGCCAGCAGCCAAGGTACGGTGAGGGGAAATGAAAAACTGTTTTTT. As protein: CASSQGTVRGNEKLFF.

The chain is built from TRBV18 and TRBJ2-5; possible D gene TRBD2, 5 bases. V gave up 3 bases and J gave up 4 bases, with 15 bases separating them. The CDR3 totals 15 residues. Germline V gene data show CDR1 as KGHSH and CDR2 as LQKENI. The CDR3 sequence is CASSPPYGGGETQYF. DNA for the CDR3: TGTGCCAGCTCACCTCCATATGGAGGAGGAGAGACCCAGTACTTC.

The rearrangement uses TRBV18 and TRBJ2-7, with TRBD2 matching over 7 bases. The length of the CDR3 is 14 residues. Per germline, CDR1 KGHSH and CDR2 LQKENI. The V segment lost 2 bases and the J segment 5 bases; nucleotides outside the gene matches: 6. CDR3 coding DNA: TGTGCCAGCTCACCAAGCGGGGCATCGCACGAGCAGTACTTC. This encodes CASSPSGASHEQYF.

The table lists this clone with a few counts. This chain joins TRBV2 and TRBJ2-7, with a possible D match to TRBD1 (5 bases). The CDR3 consists of 14 residues. The V end was cut by 4 bases, the J end by 0 bases, with 10 bases between. Per the germline V gene, CDR1 is SNHLY and CDR2 is FYNNEI. CDR3 DNA: TGTGCCAGCAGTGCTCCGGACACCTCCTACGAGCAGTACTTC. Its translation: CASSAPDTSYEQYF.

This chain links TRBV7-9 with TRBJ1-2; 7 positions agree with TRBD1. Per germline, CDR1 SEHNR and CDR2 FQNEAQ (reference sequence). J lost 4 bases, V lost 5 bases, and 7 bases had no gene match. The CDR3 is made up of 14 amino acids. CDR3 DNA: TGTGCCAGCAGCGGTAGACAGGGTTTCTATGGCTACACCTTC. It codes for CASSGRQGFYGYTF. Based on the CDR3 plus reference TRBV7-9 and TRBJ1-2, the full variable domain is DTGVSQNPRHKITKRGQNVTFRCDPISEHNRLYWYRQTLGQGPEFLTYFQNEAQLEKSRLLSDRFSAERPKGSFSTLEIQRTEQGDSAMYLCASSGRQGFYGYTFGSGTRLTVV.

This chain connects TRBV7-9 to TRBJ1-1, with D possibly matching TRBD1 (5 bases). The CDR3 is 13 residues long. Trimming shortened V by 5 bases and J by 6 bases, and 13 bases separated the two germline ends. CDR1 and CDR2 (germline): SEHNR, FQNEAQ (reference sequence). The CDR3 coding sequence is TGTGCCAGCAGCCGGAATTGGGGGTCTGAAGCTTTCTTT. Amino acids: CASSRNWGSEAFF.

DNA of the CDR3: TGTGCCAGCACCTTGGGGGGCTACGAGCAGTACTTC. It encodes CASTLGGYEQYF. V gene TRBV11-2 combines with J gene TRBJ2-7; D may be TRBD2 (6 bases). The CDR3 contains 12 residues. CDR1 SGHAT and CDR2 FQNNGV come from the germline V gene. V shed 7 bases and J shed 3 bases, with 10 bases lying between them.

The gene calls are TRBV5-1 and TRBJ2-5, with 10 bases aligning to TRBD1. Germline CDR1 and CDR2: SGHRS and YFSETQ. Losses at the gene ends were 2 bases for V and 5 bases for J; bases not matched to a gene: 9. This CDR3 region has 16 residues. CDR3 residues: CASSLDGTGEWETQYF. As DNA, the CDR3 is TGCGCCAGCAGCTTAGATGGGACAGGGGAATGGGAGACCCAGTACTTC.

This chain connects TRBV10-3 to TRBJ1-2, with a possible D match to TRBD1 (5 bases). Trimming took 10 bases from V and 3 from J, leaving 18 bases between them. The length of the CDR3 is 14 residues. Germline V gene lookup returns CDR1 ENHRY and CDR2 SYGVKD. The DNA of the CDR3 is TGTGCCACCCTTGGGGGTGGGGTGGACTATGGCTACACCTTC. Translated, it gives CATLGGGVDYGYTF.

The chain links TRBV28 to TRBJ1-1; the D is unclear. The V and J ends lost 7 bases and 4 bases respectively, with 10 bases between them. CDR1 is MDHEN, CDR2 SYDVKM, per germline. This CDR3 is built from 12 residues. CDR3 sequence reads: CASTKWATEAFF. The CDR3 DNA sequence: TGTGCCAGCACCAAATGGGCCACTGAAGCTTTCTTT.

The chain has TRBV5-8 and TRBJ1-2; D is possibly TRBD1 (5 bases). CDR1 and CDR2 from the germline V gene are SGHTS and YDEGEE. The CDR3 covers 17 residues. Trimming took 4 bases from V and 1 from J, leaving 20 bases between them. CDR3 in amino acids: CASSPRGSSRLNYGYTF. CDR3 in DNA: TGTGCCAGCAGCCCAAGGGGTTCTTCCAGACTTAACTATGGCTACACCTTC. The complete variable domain, with remaining parts taken from reference TRBV5-8 and TRBJ1-2, reads EAGVTQSPTHLIKTRGQQATLRCSPISGHTSVYWYQQALGLGLQFLLWYDEGEERNRGNFPPRFSGRQFPNYSSELNVNALELEDSALYLCASSPRGSSRLNYGYTFGSGTRLTVV.

In its sample, this clone was seen a few times. The chain has TRBV15 and TRBJ2-7; D unresolved. This CDR3 contains 14 residues. The V end lost 0 bases, the J end lost 7 bases, and 13 bases lay between the germline ends. Per the germline V gene, CDR1 is LNHNV and CDR2 is YYDKDF (reference sequence). CDR3 sequence: CATSRDFTSGEQYF. For the CDR3, the DNA is TGTGCCACCAGCAGAGATTTTACCTCCGGGGAGCAGTACTTC.

The gene calls are TRBV29-1 and TRBJ1-1, with 8 bases lining up with TRBD1. Germline CDR1 reads SQVTM; CDR2 reads ANQGSEA. J gave up 4 bases and V 3 bases, and 10 bases lay outside the gene matches. This CDR3 spans 15 amino acids. CDR3 amino acids: CSVENMDRARTEAFF. CDR3 coding DNA: TGCAGCGTTGAGAATATGGACAGGGCGCGCACTGAAGCTTTCTTT.